This T cell receptor (beta chain) is from a study of blood T cell repertoires in COVID-19. In the study overall: Acute and convalescent COVID-19 specimens originated in the United States, Italy and Spain. T cells, B-cell-depleted T cells, or PBMCs provided the cDNA or gDNA that served as material.

The V gene end was trimmed by 8 bases and the J gene end by 5 bases; junction bases not matched to a gene: 10. The germline gives CDR1 SNHLY, CDR2 FYNNEI. CDR3 length: 16 amino acids. Original methodology: Scientists estimated how many nucleated cells there were by amplifying reference gene primers. Repertoires were generated with immunoSEQ multiplex PCR, while TCRdb's copy carries only in-frame clones and drops some. V and J calls and clone size are those listed in that table; D and trimming were worked out from the DNA. Among nearly 200,000 clones, roughly 84% were seen once, and the ten largest hold about 6.6%.

This chain connects TRBV2 to TRBJ2-1; 12 positions match TRBD2. The sequence was obtained from a middle-aged woman who had recovered from COVID-19. Sequenced: peripheral blood. The CDR3 DNA reads TGTGCCAGCCTCCTACCTCTAGCGGGAGGGGACAATGAGCAGTTCTTC. It codes for CASLLPLAGGDNEQFF.